This TCR beta chain was captured by sequencing in a study of blood T cell repertoires in COVID-19. Overall study context: Collection of acute and convalescent COVID-19 samples took place in the United States, Italy and Spain. Sample material is recorded as cDNA or gDNA derived from T cells, B-cell-depleted T cells, or PBMCs.

Germline V lookup: CDR1 SEHNR, CDR2 FQNEAQ (reference sequence). The CDR3 runs 15 residues. The junction had 4 bases not matched to a gene; V was cut back by 3 bases and J by 4 bases. As originally analysed: Counts of nucleated cells, estimated from reference gene primer amplification, were obtained. Assay used: immunoSEQ multiplex PCR; TCRdb lists only in-frame clones, some missing. From that table come the V and J calls and clone size; the DNA was used to work out D and trimming. The table lists approximately 14,000 clones, roughly nine tenths of them singletons. The TCR sequence derives from an older woman in a cohort sampled during active or convalescent COVID-19. The sample consisted of peripheral blood. The gene calls are TRBV7-9 and TRBJ1-4, with 8 bases matching TRBD1. The CDR3 is CASSLVDRVNEKLFF. CDR3 sequence (DNA): TGTGCCAGCAGCTTGGTGGACAGGGTTAATGAAAAACTGTTTTTT.